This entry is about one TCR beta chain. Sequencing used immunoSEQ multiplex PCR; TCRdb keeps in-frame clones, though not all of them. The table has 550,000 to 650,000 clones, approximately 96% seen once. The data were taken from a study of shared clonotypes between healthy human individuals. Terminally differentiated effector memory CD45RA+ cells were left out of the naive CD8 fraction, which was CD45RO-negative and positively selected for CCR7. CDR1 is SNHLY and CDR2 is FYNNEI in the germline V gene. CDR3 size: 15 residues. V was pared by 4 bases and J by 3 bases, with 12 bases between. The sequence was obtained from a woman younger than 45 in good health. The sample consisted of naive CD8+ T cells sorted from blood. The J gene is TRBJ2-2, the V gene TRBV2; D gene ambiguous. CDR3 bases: TGTGCCAGCAGTGGTACAGACCATTACACCGGGGAGCTGTTTTTT. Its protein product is CASSGTDHYTGELFF.